What follows is one T cell receptor beta chain and its context. Its specificity is unknown. Clones were read by immunoSEQ multiplex PCR, and TCRdb kept only the in-frame ones, dropping some. Altogether about 1.5 million clones are present, 95% to 99% being singletons, with the ten largest covering roughly 0.4%. This sample is drawn from a study of shared clonotypes between healthy human individuals. Germline V gives CDR1 SGHNT, CDR2 YYREEE (reference sequence). The germline V and J ends were trimmed by 2 bases and 5 bases, with 10 bases remaining between them. The CDR3 runs to 13 residues. General study findings and limits: Sampling included only blood; tissue repertoires likely differ.

The chain carries TRBV5-4 and TRBJ2-5, with D unresolved. Sequenced input: naive CD4+ T cells sorted from blood. Subset described: CD45RA+ positively selected. The receptor's source is a man aged 25-45 years in good health. The CDR3, as DNA: TGTGCCAGCAGCTTATTCCCCTCGGAGACCCAGTACTTC. Translating gives CASSLFPSETQYF.